This TCR beta chain was sequenced for a study of blood T cell repertoires in COVID-19. Study-level background: Samples came from the United States, Italy and Spain, spanning acute and convalescent COVID-19. PBMCs, B-cell-depleted T cells, or T cells provided the cDNA or gDNA that made up the material.

V was clipped by 2 bases and J by 7 bases, with 6 bases between them. The CDR3 length is 13 residues. As handled by the study authors: Amplification from reference gene primers served as the basis for estimated nucleated cell counts. Using immunoSEQ multiplex PCR, the repertoire was profiled, and TCRdb retains in-frame clones only, with some absent. The V and J calls and clone size are taken from that table; D and trimming were inferred from the DNA. The repertoire holds about 250,000 clones, with roughly 87% as singletons. Source material: peripheral blood. The clonotype originates from a man aged 18 to 35 with active or convalescent COVID-19. The chain has TRBV12-3 or TRBV12-4 and TRBJ1-6; D is unclear. The CDR3 nucleotides are TGTGCCAGCAGTTTAAGGAGAAATTCACCCCTCCACTTT. It yields the protein CASSLRRNSPLHF.